Sequencing of this TCR beta chain was carried out in a study of T cell responses to AZD1222 COVID-19 vaccine (TCRdb year 2021). With respect to the entire study: AZD1222 recipients given second doses at about 4 weeks or at about 12 weeks were pooled, since spike-specific TCR depth and breadth were not found to differ between the two schedules. TCR sequencing covered about 230 trial participants: about 210 given two doses of AZD1222 and approximately 25 given two doses of MenACWY control vaccine. Trial participants were enrolled into age subgroups of 18-55, 56-69 and 70-plus years, which contained about 150, 28 and 57 TCR-sequenced participants, respectively.

On this clone itself: It lacks a known antigen. Per-base qualities were not stored, and no clone one base away is much larger.

Points the paper makes about the study in general: Spike-specific TCR breadth and depth rose significantly after two AZD1222 doses compared with day 0 and with MenACWY recipients. CD4 TCRs associated with the vaccine covered the entire spike protein, and the dominant responses were in regions 160-218 and 743-854. Most participants were white British and females outnumbered males, and the authors suggested that clonal diversity may have been underestimated. The 56-69-year group was small, and its depth increase did not reach significance, likely because of low power. Because no day 14 peak-response samples were available, repertoires were characterized only after the peak T cell response. Conclusions about previously exposed vaccinees are limited because only 5 or 6 AZD1222 recipients were SARS-CoV-2 seropositive at baseline. Reportedly, almost half of the unique spike-specific TCRs recognized epitopes lying outside the regions that are mutated in the B.1.351 and B.1.1.7 variants.

For CDR1 and CDR2, the germline V gene (reference sequence) lists LNHNV and YYDKDF. V lost 3 bases and J lost 5 bases; the stretch between them is 20 bases long. Counted from cysteine to phenylalanine, this CDR3 has 16 amino acids. Only CDR3 DNA remains: 48 bases, in frame from the first base. In the paper's terms, the time point label means: baseline before first vaccination. The vaccinee samples were drawn from two UK trials, COV001 and COV002, one of which was a single-blind randomized controlled phase 2/3 trial testing AZD1222 (ChAdOx1 nCoV-19) in healthy adults. For TCRbeta chain sequencing, PBMC samples from trial participants were taken at day 0 and at day 28 after the second dose. The CDR3 regions of human TCRbeta chains were subjected to immunosequencing. On the authors' methods: Repertoire TCRs were matched against a reference library of SARS-CoV-2-specific TCRs generated with the MIRA antigen-specificity platform. Breadth was defined as the fraction of unique TCRs that were SARS-CoV-2-associated, and depth was defined as the fraction of total T cells that were SARS-CoV-2-associated. Using the MIRA data, each spike-specific TCR was mapped to the spike region that the TCR reacts to and placed in a CD4 or CD8 class. Log10-transformed breadth and depth values were compared by one-way ANOVA with Sidak's multiple comparisons tests. Here the immuneACCESS table is served through TCRdb, limited to in-frame sequences with V and J called. Missing clones are a known gap in these copies; in checked studies unresolved V genes cover under half, and the rest lacks a known reason. V and J calls and clone size come straight from that table; D and trimming were deduced from the DNA. Present in this sample are some 170,000 clones, roughly nine tenths of which were seen just once. The ten most abundant clones make up 1.5% to 2% of the sample.

The origin of this receptor is an adult in good health. This specimen was peripheral blood, taken on day 0 of AZD1222 vaccination. The chain is assembled from TRBV15 and TRBJ2-7; there is no confident call for the D gene. The CDR3 loop reads CATSSHLTVLWNEQYF. The nucleotides are TGTGCCACCAGCAGCCATCTCACAGTGCTTTGGAACGAGCAGTACTTC.